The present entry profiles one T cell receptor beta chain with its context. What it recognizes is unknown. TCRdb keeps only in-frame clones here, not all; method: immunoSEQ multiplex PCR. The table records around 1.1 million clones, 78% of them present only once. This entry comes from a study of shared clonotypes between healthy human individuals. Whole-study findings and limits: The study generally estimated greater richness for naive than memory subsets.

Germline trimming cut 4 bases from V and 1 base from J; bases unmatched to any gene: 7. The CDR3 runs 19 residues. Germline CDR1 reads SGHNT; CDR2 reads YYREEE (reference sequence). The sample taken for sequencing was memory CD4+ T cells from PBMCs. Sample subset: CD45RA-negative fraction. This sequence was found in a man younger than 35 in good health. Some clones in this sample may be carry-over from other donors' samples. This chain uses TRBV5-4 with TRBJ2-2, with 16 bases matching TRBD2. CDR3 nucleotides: TGTGCCAGCAGCGTCGGGACTAGCGGGAGGGTCGGGAACACCGGGGAGCTGTTTTTT. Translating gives CASSVGTSGRVGNTGELFF.